The rows below give T cell receptor beta chains drawn from one sample of a study of blood T cell repertoires in COVID-19. Clones were sequenced by immunoSEQ multiplex PCR, and TCRdb holds only the in-frame ones, with some missing. The data show about 75,000 clones, 70% to 80% seen once. The specimen sequenced was peripheral blood. The receptors shown here come from an elderly woman with active or convalescent COVID-19. Each CDR3 is given with its conserved first and last residue. Fields, in order: J gene, D gene, clone size, V gene, CDR3 protein, CDR3 DNA. A D gene is named only where the DNA matches it firmly. For some rows the clone size is stated as once, few or many, or as a class when expanded; others skip it.

>TRBJ1-3|NA|NA|TRBV5-1
CASSLPGSGNTIYF
TGCGCCAGCAGCTTGCCAGGCTCTGGAAACACCATATATTTT
>TRBJ1-2|TRBD1|NA|TRBV5-1
CASSWGQTGYGYTF
TGCGCCAGCAGCTGGGGACAGACAGGCTATGGCTACACCTTC
>TRBJ2-7|NA|once|TRBV19
CASSIGAGTYEQYF
TGTGCCAGTAGTATCGGGGCGGGAACCTACGAGCAGTACTTC
>TRBJ1-2|TRBD1|NA|TRBV5-6
CASSYEAPGQGAGGYTF
TGTGCCAGCAGCTACGAAGCCCCGGGACAGGGGGCGGGTGGCTACACCTTC
>TRBJ2-7|NA|NA|TRBV4-3
CASSQDYSDTGLYEQYF
TGCGCCAGCAGCCAAGATTATTCGGACACTGGGTTGTACGAGCAGTACTTC
>TRBJ1-5|TRBD1|once|TRBV7-8
CASSLIGTGANQPQHF
TGTGCCAGCAGCTTAATCGGGACAGGGGCCAATCAGCCCCAGCATTTT
>TRBJ1-6|NA|few|TRBV5-4
CASSLPLGNSPLHF
TGTGCCAGCAGCCTCCCCCTAGGCAATTCACCCCTCCACTTT
>TRBJ1-1|NA|NA|TRBV6-2/TRBV6-3
CASSFVPGHLNTEAFF
TGTGCCAGCAGTTTCGTTCCAGGACACCTGAACACTGAAGCTTTCTTT
>TRBJ2-5|NA|once|TRBV5-1
CASSLGTVGPETQYF
TGCGCCAGCAGCTTGGGGACAGTAGGTCCAGAGACCCAGTACTTC
>TRBJ1-2|NA|NA|TRBV6-2/TRBV6-3
CASSFSSTRTGRGGYTF
TGTGCCAGCAGTTTTAGCTCCACGCGAACAGGGCGCGGAGGCTACACCTTC
>TRBJ1-2|NA|NA|TRBV5-1
CASSLVVGAYGYTF
TGCGCCAGCAGCTTGGTGGTTGGGGCCTATGGCTACACCTTC
>TRBJ2-3|TRBD2|NA|TRBV6-2/TRBV6-3
CASSLGLARDTQYF
TGTGCCAGCAGCTTGGGACTAGCGAGAGATACGCAGTATTTT
>TRBJ2-1|NA|NA|TRBV9
CASSPPGLRGKLDEQFF
TGTGCCAGCAGCCCCCCTGGTTTGCGCGGGAAATTGGATGAGCAGTTCTTC
>TRBJ2-2|NA|NA|TRBV11-2
CASSSIWGGEGELFF
TGTGCCAGCAGCTCCATTTGGGGCGGGGAAGGGGAGCTGTTTTTT
>TRBJ2-1|TRBD2|once|TRBV4-3
CASSHTGAQGLAGGYEQFF
TGCGCCAGCAGCCACACAGGGGCCCAGGGACTAGCGGGGGGCTATGAGCAGTTCTTC
>TRBJ2-7|NA|once|TRBV6-5
CASSYLPQAYEQYF
TGTGCCAGCAGTTACCTCCCCCAGGCCTACGAGCAGTACTTC
>TRBJ2-1|TRBD2|NA|TRBV7-2
CASSPLAGRQLGNEQFF
TGTGCCAGCAGCCCCCTAGCGGGAAGACAACTAGGCAATGAGCAGTTCTTC
>TRBJ1-2|NA|NA|TRBV5-5
CASSLALSGLYGYTF
TGTGCCAGCAGCTTGGCCCTCAGCGGACTCTATGGCTACACCTTC
>TRBJ1-1|TRBD1|NA|TRBV3-1/TRBV3-2
CASSYRGAFGPSGAFF
TGTGCCAGCAGCTACAGGGGCGCGTTCGGTCCCAGTGGAGCTTTCTTT
>TRBJ2-7|TRBD2|NA|TRBV7-9
CASSLGLAGPVQYF
TGTGCCAGCAGCTTAGGGCTAGCGGGACCGGTGCAGTACTTC
>TRBJ1-3|NA|NA|TRBV2
CASSGEHISGNTIYF
TGTGCCAGCAGTGGGGAGCACATCTCTGGAAACACCATATATTTT
>TRBJ1-6|NA|NA|TRBV5-6
CASSLPGQSNSPLHF
TGTGCCAGCAGCTTGCCTGGGCAGAGCAATTCACCCCTCCACTTT
>TRBJ1-1|NA|NA|TRBV5-1
CASSFGGWVPSAEAFF
TGCGCCAGCAGCTTCGGGGGTTGGGTCCCAAGCGCTGAAGCTTTCTTT